A selection of T cell receptor beta chains follows, all from one sample in a study of blood T cell repertoires in COVID-19. Profiling relied on immunoSEQ multiplex PCR, and the TCRdb table lists in-frame clones only, not all of them. The table records 65,000 to 80,000 clones, 84% of them present only once. Sequencing was carried out using peripheral blood. These receptor sequences come from a human donor in a cohort sampled during active COVID-19. The CDR3 runs from the conserved cysteine through the conserved F or W. The order of the fields is J gene, D gene, V gene, clone size, CDR3 DNA, CDR3 protein. D genes are given only for firm matches. Clone size is not always given. Where it is, it says once, few, many or a class for expanded clones.

TRBJ2-7	-	TRBV27	-	TGTGCCAGCAGTTTCTCCGACATGCCCAACGAGCAGTACTTC	CASSFSDMPNEQYF
TRBJ2-5	-	TRBV29-1	-	TGCAGCGTTGTATCCTCAGCGCGTAGAGAGACCCAGTACTTC	CSVVSSARRETQYF
TRBJ2-7	-	TRBV9	-	TGTGCCAGCAGCGTAGCTGTGAGTTCCTCCTACGAGCAGTACTTC	CASSVAVSSSYEQYF
TRBJ2-3	TRBD2	TRBV30	-	TGTGCCTGGACCCGAGCGGGGCTAACTAGCACAGATACGCAGTATTTT	CAWTRAGLTSTDTQYF
TRBJ1-5	-	TRBV24-1	-	TGTGCCACCAGTGAACCGGGTACCGGGCAGCCCCAGCATTTT	CATSEPGTGQPQHF
TRBJ2-3	TRBD1	TRBV2	-	TGTGCCAGCAGGTCCGGGACAGGGGCTGTTACGCAGTATTTT	CASRSGTGAVTQYF
TRBJ2-2	TRBD1	TRBV9	once	TGTGCCAGCAGCGCGACAGGGGAGAGCACCGGGGAGCTGTTTTTT	CASSATGESTGELFF
TRBJ1-5	-	TRBV27	few	TGCGACTGCAACCCCGGACAAGGGAATCAGCCCCAGCATTTT	CDCNPGQGNQPQHF
TRBJ1-6	TRBD1	TRBV10-1	few	TGCGCCAGCAGCTCCGGGACAGGGACTAATTCACCCCTCCACTTT	CASSSGTGTNSPLHF
TRBJ2-5	-	TRBV15	-	TGTGCCACCGCCCAGGGCGTAGAAGAGACCCAGTACTTC	CATAQGVEETQYF
TRBJ1-5	-	TRBV6-6	-	TGTGCCAGCAGTTACGAGGGCAATCAGCCCCAGCATTTT	CASSYEGNQPQHF
TRBJ1-5	-	TRBV18	-	TGTGCCAGCTCACATCCGGACAATGGCAATCAGCCCCAGCATTTT	CASSHPDNGNQPQHF
TRBJ1-5	-	TRBV7-9	-	TGTGCCAGCAGCTTAGGGGCCTCTCGCAATCAGCCCCAGCATTTT	CASSLGASRNQPQHF
TRBJ2-2	TRBD2	TRBV12-3/TRBV12-4	-	TGTGCCAGCAGTTTCAGGCGGGGGGGGGAGCTGTTTTTT	CASSFRRGGELFF
TRBJ1-2	-	TRBV3-1/TRBV3-2	-	TGTGCCAGCAGCCAGGGGGGGGGCTATGGCTACACCTTC	CASSQGGGYGYTF
TRBJ2-7	-	TRBV6-6	-	TGTGCCAGCAGTTACTCACCGGGCGAGCAGTACTTC	CASSYSPGEQYF
TRBJ2-1	TRBD1	TRBV5-1	-	TGCGCCAGCAGCCTAACGGGACAGGGGGCCAGTGAGCAGTTCTTC	CASSLTGQGASEQFF
TRBJ2-7	TRBD1	TRBV13	-	TGTGCCAGCAGCTTAGGAACGGGACAGGGACTCCCCAACTCCTACGAGCAGTACTTC	CASSLGTGQGLPNSYEQYF
TRBJ2-1	TRBD1	TRBV2	-	TGTGCCAGCAGTGAACAGGGGGCGGTCGATGAGCAGTTCTTC	CASSEQGAVDEQFF
TRBJ2-3	-	TRBV3-1/TRBV3-2	-	TGTGCCAGCAGCTCCCGGACTGTTATAGATACGCAGTATTTT	CASSSRTVIDTQYF
TRBJ2-3	TRBD2	TRBV27	-	TGTGCCAGCAGCCAAAGGACTAGCGGGAGACCAGATACGCAGTATTTT	CASSQRTSGRPDTQYF
TRBJ1-1	TRBD1	TRBV10-3	-	TGTGCCATCAGCCAGGGGGGGAACACTGAAGCTTTCTTT	CAISQGGNTEAFF
TRBJ1-2	TRBD1	TRBV7-9	-	TGTGCCAGCAGCACTACGTCCCGGGACAGCTATGGCTACACCTTC	CASSTTSRDSYGYTF
TRBJ1-1	-	TRBV29-1	large	TGCAGCGTTGTACTACCCAGTCGCCCTGAAGCTTTCTTT	CSVVLPSRPEAFF
TRBJ2-7	-	TRBV6-5	once	TGTGCCAGCAGTACCCCAGAGCGGAGATCCTACGAGCAGTACTTC	CASSTPERRSYEQYF
TRBJ2-7	-	TRBV28	-	TGTGCCAGCAGTAACCCCGGGACTCACTCCTACGAGCAGTACTTC	CASSNPGTHSYEQYF
TRBJ1-2	-	TRBV7-9	-	TGTGCCAGCAGCTTAATAGGGGCTGGCTACACCTTC	CASSLIGAGYTF
TRBJ2-7	-	TRBV27	-	TGTGCCAGCAGTTTATCCACAGGGTATCTTGAGCAGTACTTC	CASSLSTGYLEQYF
TRBJ2-1	TRBD2	TRBV10-3	once	TGTGCCACCCAAGGGACTAGCGGGAGCCCTGAGCAGTTCTTC	CATQGTSGSPEQFF